The clone carrying this T cell receptor (beta chain) was detected ten times or more. TCR beta CDR3 regions came from multiplex PCR with 32 forward V and 13 reverse J primers. TCRdb reprocessed the multiplex PCR reads via MiXCR and lists one record per CDR3 protein. The data show 6,000 to 8,500 distinct CDR3 sequences, 20% to 25% seen once. Germline CDR1 SGDLS, CDR2 YYNGEE. V lost 0 bases to trimming and J lost 4 bases, with 13 bases between them. The CDR3 consists of 15 residues. The sample originates from a study of immune heterogeneity within non-small cell lung tumors. About the research overall: Of all tumors, a few turned out to be squamous cell carcinomas, approximately eleven were non-squamous carcinomas and 1 was not otherwise specified.

Bulk tumor genomic DNA was the template, and each sample received about 600 ng. The authors collected several far-apart biopsies from each primary tumor during surgery. Patients underwent curative surgery for untreated, newly diagnosed non-small cell lung cancer. Donors comprised newly diagnosed non-small cell lung cancer patients undergoing surgery with curative intent. The receptor comes from a man aged 60 to 75 with non-small cell lung cancer. Sequencing was carried out using lung tumor tissue. The rearrangement joins TRBV9 to TRBJ2-5; D perhaps matches TRBD2 (5 bases). The DNA of the CDR3 is TGTGCCAGCAGCGTAGGTCCCGCGGGTCGAGAGACCCAGTACTTC. The encoded protein is CASSVGPAGRETQYF.